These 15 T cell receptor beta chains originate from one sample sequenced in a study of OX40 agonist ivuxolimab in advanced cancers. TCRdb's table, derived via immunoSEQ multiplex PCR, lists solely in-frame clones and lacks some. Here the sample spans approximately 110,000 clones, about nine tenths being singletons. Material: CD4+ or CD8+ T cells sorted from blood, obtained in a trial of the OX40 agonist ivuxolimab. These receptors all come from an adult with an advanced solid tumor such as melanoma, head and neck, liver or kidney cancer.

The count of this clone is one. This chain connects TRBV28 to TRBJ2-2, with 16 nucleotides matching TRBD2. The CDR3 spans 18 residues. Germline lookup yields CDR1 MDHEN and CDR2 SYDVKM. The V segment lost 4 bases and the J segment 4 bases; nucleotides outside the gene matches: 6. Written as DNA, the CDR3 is TGTGCCAGCAGTTCCCCGGGGACTAGCGGGAGGGCCACCGGGGAGCTGTTTTTT. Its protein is CASSSPGTSGRATGELFF.

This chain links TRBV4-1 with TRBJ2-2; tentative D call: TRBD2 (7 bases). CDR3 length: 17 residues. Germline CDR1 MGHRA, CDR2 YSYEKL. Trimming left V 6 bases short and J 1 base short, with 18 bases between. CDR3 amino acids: CASREGGASMNTGELFF. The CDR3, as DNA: TGCGCCAGCAGAGAAGGGGGGGCGAGTATGAACACCGGGGAGCTGTTTTTT.

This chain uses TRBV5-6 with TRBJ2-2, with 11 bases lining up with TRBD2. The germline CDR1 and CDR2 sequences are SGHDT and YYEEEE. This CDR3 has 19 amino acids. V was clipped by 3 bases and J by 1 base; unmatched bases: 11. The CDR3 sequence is CASSSVLALAGENTGELFF. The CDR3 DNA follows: TGTGCCAGCAGCTCCGTCCTGGCACTAGCGGGAGAGAACACCGGGGAGCTGTTTTTT.

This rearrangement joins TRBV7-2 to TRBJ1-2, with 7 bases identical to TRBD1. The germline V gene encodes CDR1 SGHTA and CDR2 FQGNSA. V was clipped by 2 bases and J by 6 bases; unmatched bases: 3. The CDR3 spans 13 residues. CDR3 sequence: CASSLLTGDGYTF. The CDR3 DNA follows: TGTGCCAGCAGCTTACTTACAGGGGATGGCTACACCTTC.

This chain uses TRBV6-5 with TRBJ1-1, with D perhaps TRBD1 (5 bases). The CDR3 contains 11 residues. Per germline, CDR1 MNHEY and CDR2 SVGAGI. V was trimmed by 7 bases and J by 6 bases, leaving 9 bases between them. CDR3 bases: TGTGCCAGCACCGACAGTCCTGAAGCTTTCTTT. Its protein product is CASTDSPEAFF.

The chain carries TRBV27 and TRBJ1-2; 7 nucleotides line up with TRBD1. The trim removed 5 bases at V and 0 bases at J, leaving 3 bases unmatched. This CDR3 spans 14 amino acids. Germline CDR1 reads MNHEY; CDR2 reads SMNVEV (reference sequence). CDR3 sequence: CASSPDRANYGYTF. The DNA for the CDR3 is TGTGCCAGCAGTCCCGACAGGGCTAACTATGGCTACACCTTC.

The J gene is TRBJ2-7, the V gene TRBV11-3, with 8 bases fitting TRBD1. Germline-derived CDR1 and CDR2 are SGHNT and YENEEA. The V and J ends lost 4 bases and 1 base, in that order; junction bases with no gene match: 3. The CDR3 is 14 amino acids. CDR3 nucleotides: TGTGCCAGCAGCTCCAGGGACAGGTCCTACGAGCAGTACTTC. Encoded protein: CASSSRDRSYEQYF. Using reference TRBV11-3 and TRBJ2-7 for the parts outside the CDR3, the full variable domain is EAGVVQSPRYKIIEKKQPVAFWCNPISGHNTLYWYLQNLGQGPELLIRYENEEAVDDSQLPKDRFSAERLKGVDSTLKIQPAELGDSAVYLCASSSRDRSYEQYFGPGTRLTVT.

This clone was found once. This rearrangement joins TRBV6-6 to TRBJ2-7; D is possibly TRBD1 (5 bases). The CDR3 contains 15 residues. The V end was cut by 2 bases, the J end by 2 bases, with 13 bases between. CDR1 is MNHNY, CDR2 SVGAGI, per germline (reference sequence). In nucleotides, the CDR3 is TGTGCCAGCAGTTACCCCCAAGGGGTCGCCTACGAGCAGTACTTC. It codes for CASSYPQGVAYEQYF.

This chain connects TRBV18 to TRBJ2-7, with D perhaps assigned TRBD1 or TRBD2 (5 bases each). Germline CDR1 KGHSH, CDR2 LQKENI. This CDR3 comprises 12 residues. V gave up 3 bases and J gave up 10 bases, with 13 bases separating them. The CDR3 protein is CASSPGPPQQYF. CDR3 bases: TGTGCCAGCTCACCGGGACCACCGCAACAGTACTTC.

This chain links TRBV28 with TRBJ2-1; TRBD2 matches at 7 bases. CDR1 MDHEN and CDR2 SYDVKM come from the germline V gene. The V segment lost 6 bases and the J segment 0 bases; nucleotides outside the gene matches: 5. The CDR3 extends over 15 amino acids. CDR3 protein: CASSRLASSYNEQFF. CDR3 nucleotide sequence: TGTGCCAGCAGCCGACTAGCTAGCTCCTACAATGAGCAGTTCTTC.

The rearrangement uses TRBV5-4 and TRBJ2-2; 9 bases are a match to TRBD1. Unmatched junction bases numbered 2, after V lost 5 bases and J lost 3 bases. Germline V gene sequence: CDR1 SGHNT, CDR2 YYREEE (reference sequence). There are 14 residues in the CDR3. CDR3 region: CASSWDRDTGELFF. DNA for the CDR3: TGTGCCAGCAGTTGGGACAGGGACACCGGGGAGCTGTTTTTT.

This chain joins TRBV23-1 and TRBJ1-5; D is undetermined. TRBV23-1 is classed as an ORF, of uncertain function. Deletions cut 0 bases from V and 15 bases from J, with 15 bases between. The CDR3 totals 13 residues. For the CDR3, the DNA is TGCGCCAGCAGTCAATCCGGGTCACAGTTTCGGCATTTT. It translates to CASSQSGSQFRHF.

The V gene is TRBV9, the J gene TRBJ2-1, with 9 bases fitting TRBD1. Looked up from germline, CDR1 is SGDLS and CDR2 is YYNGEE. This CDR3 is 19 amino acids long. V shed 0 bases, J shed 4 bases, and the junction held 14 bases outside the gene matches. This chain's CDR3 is CASSVGRDFRDRAYNEQFF. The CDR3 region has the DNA TGTGCCAGCAGCGTAGGGAGGGATTTTCGGGACAGGGCGTACAATGAGCAGTTCTTC.

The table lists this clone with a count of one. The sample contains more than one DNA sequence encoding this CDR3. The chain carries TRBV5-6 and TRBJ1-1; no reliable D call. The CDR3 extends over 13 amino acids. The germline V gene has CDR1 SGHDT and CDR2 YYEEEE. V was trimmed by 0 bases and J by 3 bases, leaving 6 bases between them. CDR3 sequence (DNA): TGTGCCAGCAGCTTGGGCGGTCACACTGAAGCTTTCTTT. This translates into CASSLGGHTEAFF.

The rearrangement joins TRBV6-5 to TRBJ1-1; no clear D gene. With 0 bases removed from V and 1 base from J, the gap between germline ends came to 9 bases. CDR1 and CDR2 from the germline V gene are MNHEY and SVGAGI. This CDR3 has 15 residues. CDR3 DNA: TGTGCCAGCAGTTACTCGATCGGATCGAACACTGAAGCTTTCTTT. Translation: CASSYSIGSNTEAFF.